The 27 T cell receptor beta chains reported below all come from one sample, sequenced in a study of identical twins (dated by TCRdb to 2016 to 2017). The library was made by 5' RACE. Instrument on record: Illumina HiSeq 2000. TCRdb cleaned the public reads at Q25 with fastp, built clones with MiXCR and kept in-frame beta chains. Rows with one shared CDR3 protein collapse into an entry with the most common genes and DNA. Across this sample there are 450,000 or so distinct CDR3 sequences, with roughly 20% seen only once. The top ten clones comprise around 12% of the sample. Sequencing was done on a sample of naive T cells sorted from blood. The meaning of the sample's cell subset or site label: cells isolated with a human naive T-cell isolation kit. The receptors were gathered from a man aged 50-60 years in good health.

This clonotype has ten or more counts. The genes are TRBV2 and TRBJ2-2; D is uncertain. The V gene's germline CDR1 is SNHLY and CDR2 FYNNEI. CDR3 size: 14 residues. Trimming removed 3 bases at V and 0 bases at J, with 5 bases between. CDR3 amino acids: CASSEFPNTGELFF. DNA of the CDR3: TGTGCCAGCAGTGAGTTTCCGAACACCGGGGAGCTGTTTTTT. Based on the CDR3 plus reference TRBV2 and TRBJ2-2, the full variable domain is EPEVTQTPSHQVTQMGQEVILRCVPISNHLYFYWYRQILGQKVEFLVSFYNNEISEKSEIFDDQFSVERPDGSNFTLKIRSTKLEDSAMYFCASSEFPNTGELFFGEGSRLTVL.

This clonotype was counted only a few times. This chain links TRBV5-1 with TRBJ2-7; 10 bases are a match to TRBD2. Germline-derived CDR1 and CDR2 are SGHRS and YFSETQ. This CDR3 spans 15 amino acids. J lost 10 bases, V lost 0 bases, and 10 bases had no gene match. As DNA, the CDR3 is TGCGCCAGCAGCTTGGAAGTGGCTAGCGGGAGCCTACAGTACTTC. Its translation: CASSLEVASGSLQYF.

This clonotype was seen at least ten times. The chain combines TRBV5-1 with TRBJ2-1; D is unresolved. V gave up 0 bases and J gave up 5 bases, with 12 bases separating them. This CDR3 spans 15 amino acids. From germline, CDR1 is SGHRS and CDR2 YFSETQ. CDR3 protein: CASSLGFRVNNEQFF. CDR3 nucleotides: TGCGCCAGCAGCTTGGGGTTCCGAGTAAACAATGAGCAGTTCTTC.

The chain uses TRBV10-3 and TRBJ2-7; tentative D call: TRBD1 (6 bases). Germline CDR1 is ENHRY and CDR2 is SYGVKD. The CDR3 covers 13 residues. Trimming cost V 6 bases and J 4 bases, with 13 bases left between them. The CDR3 bases are TGTGCCATCAGGGAACTGACAGGTTACGAGCAGTACTTC. Its protein product is CAIRELTGYEQYF.

The rearrangement uses TRBV15 and TRBJ2-7, with a weak D call TRBD1 (6 bases). The CDR3 spans 14 residues. The V gene's germline CDR1 is LNHNV and CDR2 YYDKDF (reference sequence). Trimming took 5 bases from V and 2 from J, leaving 13 bases between them. The CDR3 loop reads CATSGQGGTYEQYF. Here the CDR3 DNA reads TGTGCCACCAGCGGACAAGGGGGAACCTACGAGCAGTACTTC.

The chain links TRBV4-2 to TRBJ2-5; 10 bases fit TRBD1. Germline V gene lookup returns CDR1 LGHNA and CDR2 YNFKEQ. After removal of 1 base from V and 6 bases from J, the junction contained 2 bases not matched to a gene. The CDR3 runs 14 residues. The chain's CDR3 is CASSQGQGAKTQYF. For the CDR3, the DNA is TGTGCCAGCAGCCAAGGACAGGGGGCGAAGACCCAGTACTTC.

J is TRBJ2-3 and V is TRBV6-5; 7 bases align to TRBD2. V lost 0 bases, J lost 4 bases, and 13 bases stayed unmatched. CDR3 length: 18 residues. Germline V gene data show CDR1 as MNHEY and CDR2 as SVGAGI. CDR3 loop: CASSYSHLAVEQADTQYF. The CDR3 DNA reads TGTGCCAGCAGTTACTCCCACCTAGCGGTAGAACAAGCAGATACGCAGTATTTT.

This rearrangement joins TRBV6-2 or TRBV6-3 to TRBJ2-5, with a tentative D call TRBD1 (5 bases). With 6 bases removed from V and 1 base from J, the gap between germline ends came to 15 bases. In germline, CDR1 is MNHEY, CDR2 SVGEGT. CDR3 length: 15 amino acids. The CDR3 bases are TGTGCCAGCAGCCAATCTTGGGGCTTCCAAGAGACCCAGTACTTC. Translating gives CASSQSWGFQETQYF.

This clonotype was detected only a few times. The chain is built from TRBV29-1 and TRBJ2-3, with D unresolved. The CDR3 totals 14 residues. The V gene lost 6 bases and the J gene lost 2 bases, with 15 bases spanning the gap. Germline V gene lookup returns CDR1 SQVTM and CDR2 ANQGSEA. The CDR3 region has the DNA TGCAGCGTAGTGGACGGATCCTTCACAGATACGCAGTATTTT. It is translated as CSVVDGSFTDTQYF.

The rearrangement uses TRBV20-1 and TRBJ2-6; D may be TRBD1 or TRBD2 (5 bases each). CDR1 is DFQATT and CDR2 is SNEGSKA in the germline V gene (reference sequence). This CDR3 is 14 amino acids long. The V and J ends lost 4 bases and 2 bases respectively, with 9 bases between them. The CDR3 nucleotides read TGCAGTGCTACCGAGGGGCCTGGGGCCAACGTCCTGACTTTC. Its protein product is CSATEGPGANVLTF.

Concerning this clonotype: A much larger clone differs by one base, so this may be a read error. V usage is TRBV4-2 and J usage is TRBJ2-7; D is unclear. Trimming stripped 0 bases from V and 2 bases from J, with 2 bases between. CDR1 LGHNA and CDR2 YNFKEQ come from the germline V gene. The CDR3 is made up of 12 amino acids. The CDR3 spells CASSQDTYEQYF. The CDR3 DNA sequence: TGTGCCAGCAGCCAAGACACCTACGAGCAGTACTTC.

This clonotype was detected many times. V usage is TRBV4-3 and J usage is TRBJ2-2; D unresolved. The CDR3 loop spans 18 amino acids. Germline V gene sequence: CDR1 LGHNA, CDR2 YSLEER. V was shortened by 4 bases and J by 5 bases, with 23 bases between the two germline ends. The CDR3 spells CASSPGLGTKARTGELFF. For the CDR3, the DNA is TGCGCCAGCAGCCCTGGTCTGGGCACGAAGGCTAGGACCGGGGAGCTGTTTTTT.

The chain recombines TRBV27 with TRBJ1-1; weak D call: TRBD1 (5 bases). The V gene lost 0 bases and the J gene lost 1 base, with 9 bases spanning the gap. Germline V gives CDR1 MNHEY, CDR2 SMNVEV (reference sequence). There are 15 residues in the CDR3. Here the CDR3 reads CASSLSIRGNTEAFF. For the CDR3, the DNA is TGTGCCAGCAGTTTATCGATTAGGGGGAACACTGAAGCTTTCTTT.

This clonotype has a single count. The chain couples TRBV11-2 to TRBJ2-5; D is unresolved. CDR3 length equals 13 residues. CDR1 SGHAT and CDR2 FQNNGV come from the germline V gene. Trimming removed 0 bases at V and 6 bases at J, with 8 bases between. The CDR3 nucleotides are TGTGCCAGCAGCTTAGACCCCGAGAAGACCCAGTACTTC. This codes for CASSLDPEKTQYF.

This rearrangement joins TRBV20-1 to TRBJ2-1, with TRBD2 as a possible D gene (7 bases). Trimming left V 6 bases short and J 6 bases short, with 24 bases between. The V gene's germline CDR1 is DFQATT and CDR2 SNEGSKA (reference sequence). This CDR3 contains 16 residues. The CDR3: CSALAGSSGTPNEQFF. The CDR3 DNA sequence: TGCAGTGCCCTGGCCGGATCCAGCGGGACACCCAATGAGCAGTTCTTC.

The chain links TRBV12-3 or TRBV12-4 to TRBJ2-1, with D possibly TRBD1 on 6 matching bases. V was shortened by 6 bases and J by 6 bases, with 18 bases between the two germline ends. CDR3 length: 15 residues. The CDR3: CASRYRESGVNEQFF. The DNA for the CDR3 is TGTGCCAGCAGGTACAGGGAATCGGGTGTCAATGAGCAGTTCTTC.

The genes are TRBV6-5 and TRBJ2-7; D possibly matches TRBD1 or TRBD2 (5 bases each). CDR3 length equals 19 residues. Germline V gene data show CDR1 as MNHEY and CDR2 as SVGAGI. Trimming removed 6 bases at V and 0 bases at J, with 27 bases between. The DNA of the CDR3 is TGTGCCAGCAGCTACACCGGTGGGGGAAGGGGTTCGGGCTCCTACGAGCAGTACTTC. This translates into CASSYTGGGRGSGSYEQYF.

This chain's CDR3 is CSASRRRDYSYEQYF. CDR3 nucleotides: TGCAGTGCTAGCCGTCGCCGGGACTACTCCTACGAGCAGTACTTC. The chain links TRBV20-1 to TRBJ2-7; TRBD2 aligns across 7 bases. The junction had 8 bases not matched to a gene; V was cut back by 3 bases and J by 0 bases. The V gene's germline CDR1 is DFQATT and CDR2 SNEGSKA (reference sequence). This CDR3 contains 15 residues.

The J gene is TRBJ1-3, the V gene TRBV5-1; 7 bases match TRBD1. With V trimmed by 4 bases and J by 4 bases, 5 bases remained unmatched. Germline CDR1 SGHRS, CDR2 YFSETQ. CDR3 length: 14 amino acids. CDR3 residues: CASSEGARGNTIYF. The CDR3 DNA reads TGCGCCAGCAGCGAGGGGGCGCGAGGAAACACCATATATTTT.

The J gene is TRBJ2-1, the V gene TRBV6-1; weak D call: TRBD2 (5 bases). Germline V gives CDR1 MNHNS, CDR2 SASEGT. The V end was cut by 6 bases, the J end by 0 bases, with 18 bases between. The CDR3 has 17 residues. CDR3 protein: CASRQTSGISSYNEQFF. CDR3 nucleotide sequence: TGTGCCAGCAGACAAACCTCCGGGATCAGCTCCTACAATGAGCAGTTCTTC.

This clonotype was seen only once. The chain has TRBV7-2 and TRBJ2-2; 9 bases are a match to TRBD2. Trimming removed 2 bases from V and 6 bases from J; junction bases left unmatched: 4. The length of the CDR3 is 15 residues. CDR1 is SGHTA, CDR2 FQGNSA, per germline. The CDR3: CASSLMLAGPGELFF. Written as DNA, the CDR3 is TGTGCCAGCAGCTTAATGCTAGCGGGACCCGGGGAGCTGTTTTTT.

This clonotype was observed at least ten times. In DNA form, the CDR3 reads TGTGCCAGCAGTTTAAGGCTAGCGGGGGGTGTGGAGACCCAGTACTTC. Protein: CASSLRLAGGVETQYF. The rearrangement joins TRBV12-3 or TRBV12-4 to TRBJ2-5, with 11 nucleotides matching TRBD2. This CDR3 region has 16 residues. V shed 2 bases and J 5 bases; nucleotides not matched to a gene: 7.

The J gene is TRBJ2-7, the V gene TRBV28; D is unclear. The CDR3 totals 12 residues. Looked up from germline, CDR1 is MDHEN and CDR2 is SYDVKM. Trimming pared 1 base from V and 3 bases from J, leaving 4 bases between. The CDR3 protein is CASSLFHYEQYF. The CDR3 DNA is TGTGCCAGCAGTTTATTCCACTACGAGCAGTACTTC.

The chain uses TRBV12-3 or TRBV12-4 and TRBJ2-7; D ambiguous. This CDR3 has 15 amino acids. Trimming took 1 base from V and 9 from J, leaving 19 bases between them. Here the CDR3 DNA reads TGTGCCAGCAGTTTAGACGCAGGCATCCTTTCCAGGCAGTACTTC. Translated, it gives CASSLDAGILSRQYF.

This clonotype was detected ten times or more. This rearrangement joins TRBV20-1 to TRBJ2-1; 10 bases map to TRBD1. The J segment lost 9 bases and the V segment lost 6 bases, leaving 11 bases of the junction unmatched. This CDR3 is built from 14 residues. Germline loops: CDR1 DFQATT, CDR2 SNEGSKA (reference sequence). As DNA, the CDR3 is TGCAGTGCCCCGACCGGGACAGGGGTTGGTGAGCAGTTCTTC. This encodes CSAPTGTGVGEQFF.

V is TRBV20-1 and J is TRBJ2-7; 11 bases align to TRBD2. The germline V gene encodes CDR1 DFQATT and CDR2 SNEGSKA (reference sequence). The CDR3 is made up of 14 amino acids. V lost 1 base to trimming and J lost 4 bases; unmatched junction nucleotides: 3. As DNA, the CDR3 is TGCAGTGCTAGAGGGGCTAGCGGGAGGTACGAGCAGTACTTC. Amino acids: CSARGASGRYEQYF.

This clonotype was seen ten or more times. The chain carries TRBV7-6 and TRBJ2-5, with a tentative D call TRBD2 (6 bases). The germline V and J ends were trimmed by 5 bases and 3 bases, with 19 bases remaining between them. The germline CDR1 and CDR2 sequences are SGHVS and FNYEAQ. This CDR3 spans 16 amino acids. The CDR3 DNA follows: TGTGCCAGCAGCCCACCGGGAGTGAGGCTGAAAGAGACCCAGTACTTC. Protein: CASSPPGVRLKETQYF.